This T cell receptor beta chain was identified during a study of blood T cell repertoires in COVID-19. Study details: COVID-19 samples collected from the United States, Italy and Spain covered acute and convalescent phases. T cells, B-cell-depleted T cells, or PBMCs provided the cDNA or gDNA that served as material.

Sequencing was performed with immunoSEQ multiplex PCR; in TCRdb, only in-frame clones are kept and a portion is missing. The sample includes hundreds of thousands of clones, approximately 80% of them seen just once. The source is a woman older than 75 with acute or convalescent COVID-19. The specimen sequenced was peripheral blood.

CDR3 coding DNA: TGTGCCTGGAGACGTCGGGGAGTCGAAGAGCAGTACTTC. Translating gives CAWRRRGVEEQYF. The chain has TRBV30 and TRBJ2-7; TRBD2 is a possible D gene (5 bases). Germline V lookup: CDR1 GTSNPN, CDR2 SVGIG (reference sequence). The CDR3 is 13 residues long. V was shortened by 3 bases and J by 7 bases, with 16 bases between the two germline ends.